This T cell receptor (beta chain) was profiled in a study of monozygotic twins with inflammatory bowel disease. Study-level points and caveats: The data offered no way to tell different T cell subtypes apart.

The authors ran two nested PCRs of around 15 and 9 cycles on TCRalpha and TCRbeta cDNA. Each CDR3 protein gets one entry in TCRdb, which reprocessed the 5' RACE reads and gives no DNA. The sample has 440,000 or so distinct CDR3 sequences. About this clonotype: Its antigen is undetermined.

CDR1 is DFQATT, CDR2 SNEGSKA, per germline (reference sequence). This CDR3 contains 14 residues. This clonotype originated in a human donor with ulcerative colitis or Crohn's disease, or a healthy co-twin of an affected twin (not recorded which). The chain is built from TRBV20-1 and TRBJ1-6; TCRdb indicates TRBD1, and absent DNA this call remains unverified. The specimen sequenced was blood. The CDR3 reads CSASSGAGESPLHF.